Listed below are T cell receptor beta chains from one sample, sequenced in a study of beta chain features in type 1 diabetes. Assay used: immunoSEQ multiplex PCR; TCRdb lists only in-frame clones, some missing. Of about 230,000 clones listed, 15% to 20% are singletons. The material sequenced was naive CD4+ T cells from blood. These receptors came from a man in his thirties or forties with type 1 diabetes. Both conserved end residues are part of each CDR3.

v_call: TRBV5-1
j_call: TRBJ2-7
cdr3_aa: CASSSRGQGLDEQYF

v_call: TRBV29-1
j_call: TRBJ1-4
cdr3_aa: CSVGQINEKLFF

v_call: TRBV7-2
j_call: TRBJ2-1
cdr3_aa: CASSLGLAANNEQFF

v_call: TRBV7-2
j_call: TRBJ2-3
cdr3_aa: CASSYRDPDTQYF

v_call: TRBV29-1
j_call: TRBJ2-1
cdr3_aa: CSVAFVLLVGEQFF

v_call: TRBV25-1
j_call: TRBJ2-7
cdr3_aa: CASSESRQGGYEQYF

v_call: TRBV25-1
j_call: TRBJ1-1
cdr3_aa: CASSEPRTGDTEAFF

v_call: TRBV7-2
j_call: TRBJ2-5
cdr3_aa: CASSQNGMAGVETQYF

v_call: TRBV5-6
j_call: TRBJ2-1
cdr3_aa: CASSYYNEQFF

v_call: TRBV20-1
j_call: TRBJ2-3
cdr3_aa: CSAEEGDTQYF

v_call: TRBV29-1
j_call: TRBJ1-2
cdr3_aa: CSARGQGDYGYTF

v_call: TRBV25-1
j_call: TRBJ2-5
cdr3_aa: CASSIRTEETQYF

v_call: TRBV14
j_call: TRBJ2-1
cdr3_aa: CASSLGLAGYDVSYNEQFF

v_call: TRBV27
j_call: TRBJ2-3
cdr3_aa: CASSLSLSTDTQYF

v_call: TRBV6-1
j_call: TRBJ1-2
cdr3_aa: CASSDWGWGYGYTF

v_call: TRBV9
j_call: TRBJ1-2
cdr3_aa: CASSAEDSRLNYGYTF

v_call: TRBV30
j_call: TRBJ2-7
cdr3_aa: CAWSHPGQYEQYF

v_call: TRBV29-1
j_call: TRBJ1-1
cdr3_aa: CSVAGRQRTEAFF